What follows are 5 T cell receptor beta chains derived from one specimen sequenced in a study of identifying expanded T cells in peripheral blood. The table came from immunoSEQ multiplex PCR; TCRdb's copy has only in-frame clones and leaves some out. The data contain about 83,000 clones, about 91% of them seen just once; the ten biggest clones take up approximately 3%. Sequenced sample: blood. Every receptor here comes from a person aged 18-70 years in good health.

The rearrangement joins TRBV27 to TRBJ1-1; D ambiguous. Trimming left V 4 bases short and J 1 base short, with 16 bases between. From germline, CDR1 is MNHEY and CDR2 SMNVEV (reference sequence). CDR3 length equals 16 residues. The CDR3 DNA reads TGTGCCAGCAGTTCACTAACGATGACCGGGAACACTGAAGCTTTCTTT. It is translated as CASSSLTMTGNTEAFF.

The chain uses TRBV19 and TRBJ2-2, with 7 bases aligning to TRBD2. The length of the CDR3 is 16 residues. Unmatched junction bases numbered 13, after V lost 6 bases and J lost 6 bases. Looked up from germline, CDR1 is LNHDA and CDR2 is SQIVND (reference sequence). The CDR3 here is CASSILGKAGSGELFF. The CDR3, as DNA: TGTGCCAGTAGCATCCTGGGGAAAGCGGGATCCGGGGAGCTGTTTTTT.

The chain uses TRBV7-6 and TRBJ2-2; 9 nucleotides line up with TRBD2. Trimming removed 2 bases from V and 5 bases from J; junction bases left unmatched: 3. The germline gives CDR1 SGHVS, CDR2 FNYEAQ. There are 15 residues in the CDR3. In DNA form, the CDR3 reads TGTGCCAGCAGCTTAACAACTAGCGGGACCGGGGAGCTGTTTTTT. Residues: CASSLTTSGTGELFF.

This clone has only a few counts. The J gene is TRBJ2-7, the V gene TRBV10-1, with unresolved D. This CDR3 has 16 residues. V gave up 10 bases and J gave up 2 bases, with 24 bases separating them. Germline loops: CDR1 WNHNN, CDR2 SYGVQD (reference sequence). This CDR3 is CAITPPNLTLTYEQYF. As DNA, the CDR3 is TGCGCCATCACGCCCCCGAACCTCACCTTGACCTACGAGCAGTACTTC.

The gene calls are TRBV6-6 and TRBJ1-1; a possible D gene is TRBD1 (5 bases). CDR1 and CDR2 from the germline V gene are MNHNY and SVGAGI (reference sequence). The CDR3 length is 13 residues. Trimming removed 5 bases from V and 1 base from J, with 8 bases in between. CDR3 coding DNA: TGTGCCAGCAGTGCCGGGGGGAACACTGAAGCTTTCTTT. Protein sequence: CASSAGGNTEAFF.